These T cell receptor beta chains were read from a single sample in a study of T cell changes during pregnancy in multiple sclerosis. This table comes from immunoSEQ multiplex PCR, and its TCRdb copy is limited to in-frame clones, with some not included. The repertoire holds some 90,000 clones, 80% to 95% seen once, with about 1.5% in the top ten. The source material was peripheral blood, sampled in the first trimester of pregnancy. The receptors shown here come from a female donor with multiple sclerosis, enrolled in a pregnancy study. The CDR3 runs from the conserved cysteine through the conserved F or W. A D gene is named only where the DNA matches it firmly. Rows give clone size only sometimes, using once, few, many, or a class for an expanded clone.

D gene: .; clone size: .; J gene: TRBJ1-5; V gene: TRBV7-9; CDR3 DNA: TGTGCCAGCAGCTTAGGGGCTCAGCCCCAGCATTTT; CDR3 protein: CASSLGAQPQHF
D gene: .; clone size: .; J gene: TRBJ1-1; V gene: TRBV5-1; CDR3 DNA: TGCGCCAGCAGCACAAACAGGAACACTGAAGCTTTCTTT; CDR3 protein: CASSTNRNTEAFF
D gene: TRBD1; clone size: .; J gene: TRBJ2-1; V gene: TRBV4-1; CDR3 DNA: TGCGCCAGCAGCCAATCCAGCAGGGGGCCTTCCTACAATGAGCAGTTCTTC; CDR3 protein: CASSQSSRGPSYNEQFF
D gene: .; clone size: .; J gene: TRBJ1-5; V gene: TRBV2; CDR3 DNA: TGTGCCAGCACCGTCGGGGGAAACCTTAGCAATCAGCCCCAGCATTTT; CDR3 protein: CASTVGGNLSNQPQHF
D gene: TRBD2; clone size: .; J gene: TRBJ2-1; V gene: TRBV9; CDR3 DNA: TGTGCCAGCAGCGTAGACCCTAGCGGAGCGGAACGAGAGCAGTTCTTC; CDR3 protein: CASSVDPSGAEREQFF
D gene: TRBD2; clone size: .; J gene: TRBJ2-7; V gene: TRBV5-1; CDR3 DNA: TGCGCCAGCAGCGGGGTTGGACTAGCGGGAGGGAACGAGCAGTACTTC; CDR3 protein: CASSGVGLAGGNEQYF
D gene: .; clone size: .; J gene: TRBJ1-5; V gene: TRBV15; CDR3 DNA: TGTGCCACCAGCAGATCAACTGATAGCGGCAATCAGCCCCAGCATTTT; CDR3 protein: CATSRSTDSGNQPQHF
D gene: TRBD1; clone size: .; J gene: TRBJ2-7; V gene: TRBV5-1; CDR3 DNA: TGCGCCAGCTCCGGGACAGGGAGAGGCGAGCAGTACTTC; CDR3 protein: CASSGTGRGEQYF
D gene: TRBD2; clone size: .; J gene: TRBJ2-2; V gene: TRBV12-5; CDR3 DNA: TGTGCTAGTGGTTCCGGGACTAGCGCGGCGGGGACCGGGGAGCTGTTTTTT; CDR3 protein: CASGSGTSAAGTGELFF
D gene: TRBD1; clone size: once; J gene: TRBJ1-2; V gene: TRBV28; CDR3 DNA: TGTGCCAGCGACAGGGTGGCTAACTATGGCTACACCTTC; CDR3 protein: CASDRVANYGYTF
D gene: TRBD2; clone size: .; J gene: TRBJ2-7; V gene: TRBV10-1; CDR3 DNA: TGCGCCAGCAGTGGGGGGGGACCCGCTTCCTTC; CDR3 protein: CASSGGGPASF
D gene: TRBD2; clone size: .; J gene: TRBJ2-1; V gene: TRBV18; CDR3 DNA: TGTGCCAGCTCACCCGGGGCTAGCGGGGGAGGTGAGCAGTTCTTC; CDR3 protein: CASSPGASGGGEQFF
D gene: .; clone size: .; J gene: TRBJ2-3; V gene: TRBV7-6; CDR3 DNA: TGTGCCAGCAGCTTAAACCTCCCGGGGTATGGAACAGATACGCAGTATTTT; CDR3 protein: CASSLNLPGYGTDTQYF
D gene: TRBD2; clone size: .; J gene: TRBJ2-2; V gene: TRBV9; CDR3 DNA: TGTGCCAGCAGCGCCAGACTAGCGGTCTACGATTACACCGGGGAGCTGTTTTTT; CDR3 protein: CASSARLAVYDYTGELFF
D gene: .; clone size: .; J gene: TRBJ2-6; V gene: TRBV5-6; CDR3 DNA: TGTGCCAGCAGCTTGCGTCTCGTGTGGCAGGGCTCTGGGGCCAACGTCCTGACTTTC; CDR3 protein: CASSLRLVWQGSGANVLTF
D gene: TRBD2; clone size: .; J gene: TRBJ2-1; V gene: TRBV5-8; CDR3 DNA: TGTGCCAGCAGCTCCCGGACTAGCAGCTACAATGAGCAGTTCTTC; CDR3 protein: CASSSRTSSYNEQFF
D gene: .; clone size: .; J gene: TRBJ1-5; V gene: TRBV28; CDR3 DNA: TGTGCCAGCACCGGCGGCAGCCAGCCCCAGCATTTT; CDR3 protein: CASTGGSQPQHF
D gene: TRBD2; clone size: .; J gene: TRBJ2-5; V gene: TRBV5-4; CDR3 DNA: TGTGCCAGCAGCTTAAGCGGGAGGGCCGACGAGACCCAGTACTTC; CDR3 protein: CASSLSGRADETQYF
D gene: TRBD1; clone size: .; J gene: TRBJ2-2; V gene: TRBV5-1; CDR3 DNA: TGCGCCAGCTCCTTGCATTCCGGGTTTCAAAGGACAGGGAACACCGGGGAGCTGTTTTTT; CDR3 protein: CASSLHSGFQRTGNTGELFF
D gene: .; clone size: .; J gene: TRBJ2-1; V gene: TRBV5-1; CDR3 DNA: TGCGCCAGCAGACCGACAGGCCCCGAGTACAATGAGCAGTTCTTC; CDR3 protein: CASRPTGPEYNEQFF
D gene: .; clone size: .; J gene: TRBJ1-2; V gene: TRBV29-1; CDR3 DNA: TGCAGCGTTCAACTTCTACGAGGACAGAAAAACTATGGCTACACCTTC; CDR3 protein: CSVQLLRGQKNYGYTF
D gene: TRBD1; clone size: .; J gene: TRBJ2-7; V gene: TRBV6-5; CDR3 DNA: TGTGCCAGCAGGGCCGGGACAGGAAGCTACGAGCAGTACTTC; CDR3 protein: CASRAGTGSYEQYF
D gene: TRBD1; clone size: .; J gene: TRBJ2-7; V gene: TRBV5-4; CDR3 DNA: TGTGCCAGCAGCCCCGGGACAGGGGTCTACGAGCAGTACTTC; CDR3 protein: CASSPGTGVYEQYF
D gene: TRBD1; clone size: .; J gene: TRBJ2-7; V gene: TRBV7-6; CDR3 DNA: TGTGCCAGCAGCACTCCCGGGACAGGGGGCCACGAGCAGTACTTC; CDR3 protein: CASSTPGTGGHEQYF
D gene: .; clone size: .; J gene: TRBJ2-7; V gene: TRBV5-6; CDR3 DNA: TGTGCCAGCAGCTCCGTTCAGGGATCCTACGAGCAGTACTTC; CDR3 protein: CASSSVQGSYEQYF
D gene: .; clone size: .; J gene: TRBJ1-2; V gene: TRBV19; CDR3 DNA: TGTGCCAGTAGCACAGGGATCCTCTATGGCTACACCTTC; CDR3 protein: CASSTGILYGYTF
D gene: TRBD1; clone size: .; J gene: TRBJ2-7; V gene: TRBV27; CDR3 DNA: TGTGCCAGCAGTTTACTCCCGGGACAGGGGCCGGCCGAGCAGTACTTC; CDR3 protein: CASSLLPGQGPAEQYF
D gene: .; clone size: .; J gene: TRBJ1-2; V gene: TRBV30; CDR3 DNA: TGTGCCTGGACTGGACAGTTTTTTGGCTACACCTTC; CDR3 protein: CAWTGQFFGYTF
D gene: TRBD1; clone size: .; J gene: TRBJ1-1; V gene: TRBV11-3; CDR3 DNA: TGTGCCAGCAGCCTAAGGGGGCGCGACACTGAAGCTTTCTTT; CDR3 protein: CASSLRGRDTEAFF
D gene: .; clone size: few; J gene: TRBJ1-1; V gene: TRBV9; CDR3 DNA: TGTGCCAGCAGCGTAGCTGCCAGCACTGAAGCTTTCTTT; CDR3 protein: CASSVAASTEAFF
D gene: TRBD2; clone size: .; J gene: TRBJ2-7; V gene: TRBV28; CDR3 DNA: TGTGCCAGCAGTTTAGCTAGCGGTCCCGAGCAGTACTTC; CDR3 protein: CASSLASGPEQYF
D gene: .; clone size: .; J gene: TRBJ1-1; V gene: TRBV27; CDR3 DNA: TGTGCCAGCAGTTTCGGCCAGGTTAACACTGAAGCTTTCTTT; CDR3 protein: CASSFGQVNTEAFF
D gene: TRBD1; clone size: .; J gene: TRBJ1-2; V gene: TRBV5-1; CDR3 DNA: TGCGCCAGCAGCCAGACAGGGAACTATGGCTACACCTTC; CDR3 protein: CASSQTGNYGYTF
D gene: .; clone size: .; J gene: TRBJ2-2; V gene: TRBV5-4; CDR3 DNA: TGTGCCAGCAACTTCATAGAGGGAACCGGGGAGCTGTTTTTT; CDR3 protein: CASNFIEGTGELFF
D gene: .; clone size: .; J gene: TRBJ2-3; V gene: TRBV4-3; CDR3 DNA: TGCGCCAGCAGCCAAGAAGGGACTGTCACAGATACGCAGTATTTT; CDR3 protein: CASSQEGTVTDTQYF
D gene: .; clone size: .; J gene: TRBJ2-3; V gene: TRBV6-5; CDR3 DNA: TGTGCCAGCAGTTCTATCACAGATACGCAGTATTTT; CDR3 protein: CASSSITDTQYF